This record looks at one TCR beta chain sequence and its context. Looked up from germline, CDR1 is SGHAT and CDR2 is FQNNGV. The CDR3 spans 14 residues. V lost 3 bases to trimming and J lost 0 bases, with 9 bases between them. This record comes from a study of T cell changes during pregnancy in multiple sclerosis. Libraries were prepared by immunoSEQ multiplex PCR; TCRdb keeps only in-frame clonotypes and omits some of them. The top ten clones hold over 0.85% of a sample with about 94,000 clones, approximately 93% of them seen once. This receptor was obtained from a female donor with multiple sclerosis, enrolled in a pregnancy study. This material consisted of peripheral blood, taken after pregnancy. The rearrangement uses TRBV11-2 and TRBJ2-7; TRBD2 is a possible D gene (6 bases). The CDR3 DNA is TGTGCCAGCAGCTTGGGACTCCTCTCCTACGAGCAGTACTTC. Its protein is CASSLGLLSYEQYF.